The 13 T cell receptor beta chains given below trace back to one sample, sequenced in a study of T cells after posttransplantation cyclophosphamide. Treatment was busulfan-fludarabine conditioning, a marrow graft, and cyclophosphamide on days +3 and +4. Generated by immunoSEQ multiplex PCR, the TCRdb table keeps only in-frame clones and is missing some. The sample records around 22,000 clones, less than 90% being singletons. Sequencing was performed on PBMCs, taken after allogeneic stem cell transplant with posttransplant cyclophosphamide. These receptors were collected from a female patient between 25 and 45 years old who received an allogeneic stem cell transplant from an unrelated donor, was CMV-positive, and had no GVHD. Some T cells may be transferred from the graft donor.

The V and J genes are TRBV19 and TRBJ1-6; 7 bases line up with TRBD1. CDR1 is LNHDA, CDR2 SQIVND, per germline (reference sequence). The CDR3 spans 16 residues. J lost 8 bases, V lost 1 base, and 8 bases had no gene match. CDR3 residues: CASSIARTGWDSPLHF. Here the CDR3 DNA reads TGTGCCAGTAGTATAGCCAGGACAGGCTGGGATTCACCCCTCCACTTT.

The CDR3: CASSEKLRDPYNEQFF. The DNA of the CDR3 is TGTGCCAGCAGTGAAAAATTGCGAGATCCCTACAATGAGCAGTTCTTC. The chain joins TRBV6-1 to TRBJ2-1; D is unclear. V was shortened by 2 bases and J by 2 bases, with 13 bases between the two germline ends. This CDR3 is 16 amino acids long. CDR1 is MNHNS, CDR2 SASEGT, per germline.

V is TRBV28 and J is TRBJ2-3; 13 positions agree with TRBD2. V shed 1 base and J 6 bases; nucleotides not matched to a gene: 16. The V gene's germline CDR1 is MDHEN and CDR2 SYDVKM. The CDR3 runs to 20 residues. Here the CDR3 reads CASSLFGGLAGAPGRDTQYF. CDR3 in DNA: TGTGCCAGCAGTTTATTTGGAGGACTAGCGGGGGCCCCGGGTCGTGATACGCAGTATTTT. Drawing the rest from reference TRBV28 and TRBJ2-3, the complete variable domain is DVKVTQSSRYLVKRTGEKVFLECVQDMDHENMFWYRQDPGLGLRLIYFSYDVKMKEKGDIPEGYSVSREKKERFSLILESASTNQTSMYLCASSLFGGLAGAPGRDTQYFGPGTRLTVL.

V and J are TRBV2 and TRBJ2-7; 8 positions agree with TRBD2. CDR3 length equals 14 residues. V shed 3 bases, J shed 0 bases, and the junction held 1 base outside the gene matches. Per germline, CDR1 SNHLY and CDR2 FYNNEI. CDR3 coding DNA: TGTGCCAGCAGTGACGGGAGGGGCTCCTACGAGCAGTACTTC. Translation: CASSDGRGSYEQYF.

The chain couples TRBV7-3 to TRBJ2-2; D perhaps matches TRBD2 (5 bases). CDR1 is SGHTA and CDR2 is FQGTGA in the germline V gene. V shed 1 base and J shed 4 bases, with 16 bases lying between them. The CDR3 length is 17 residues. Here the CDR3 DNA reads TGTGCCAGCAGCTTAAATCTGGCGGGTTGGCCCACCGGGGAGCTGTTTTTT. Translation: CASSLNLAGWPTGELFF.

The chain couples TRBV27 to TRBJ1-6; possible D gene TRBD1, 5 bases. The CDR3 runs to 12 residues. Germline V gene lookup returns CDR1 MNHEY and CDR2 SMNVEV (reference sequence). Trimming left V 5 bases short and J 10 bases short, with 9 bases between. The chain's CDR3 is CASSRGSSPLHF. In DNA, the CDR3 is TGTGCCAGCAGTCGGGGGTCCTCACCCCTCCACTTT.

The chain combines TRBV7-9 with TRBJ1-2; 8 nucleotides match TRBD1. The CDR3 covers 16 residues. Germline CDR1 reads SEHNR; CDR2 reads FQNEAQ (reference sequence). J gave up 3 bases and V 2 bases, and 8 bases lay outside the gene matches. CDR3: CASSLKGAGGDYGYTF. The DNA of the CDR3 is TGTGCCAGCAGCTTAAAGGGCGCAGGGGGCGACTATGGCTACACCTTC.

This chain joins TRBV5-5 and TRBJ2-1; D might be TRBD1 (5 bases). Deletions cut 0 bases from V and 4 bases from J, with 11 bases between. Germline V gene data show CDR1 as SGHKS and CDR2 as YYEKEE (reference sequence). CDR3 length: 15 residues. This CDR3 is CASSLEQGTYNEQFF. CDR3 nucleotide sequence: TGTGCCAGCAGCTTGGAGCAGGGAACATACAATGAGCAGTTCTTC.

The chain links TRBV18 to TRBJ1-1, with D tentatively TRBD1 (5 bases). CDR1 is KGHSH and CDR2 is LQKENI in the germline V gene. V was shortened by 6 bases and J by 6 bases, with 11 bases between the two germline ends. The CDR3 is made up of 12 amino acids. CDR3 DNA: TGTGCCAGCTCCCTCGGGGGGTCTGAAGCTTTCTTT. Its translation: CASSLGGSEAFF.

The table lists this clone with a count of one. V is TRBV9 and J is TRBJ1-2; no clear D. The CDR3 spans 14 residues. Germline CDR1 SGDLS, CDR2 YYNGEE. V lost 3 bases and J lost 8, with 17 bases in between. In DNA, the CDR3 is TGTGCCAGCAGCGCCCGGCCGGGGAGAGACGGCTACACCTTC. As protein: CASSARPGRDGYTF.

The genes are TRBV15 and TRBJ1-1, with D perhaps TRBD1 (5 bases). This CDR3 contains 14 residues. The germline CDR1 and CDR2 sequences are LNHNV and YYDKDF (reference sequence). Deletions cut 1 base from V and 3 bases from J, with 9 bases between. The CDR3 protein is CATSRARVDTEAFF. The CDR3 bases are TGTGCCACCAGCAGAGCCAGGGTTGACACTGAAGCTTTCTTT.

V and J are TRBV13 and TRBJ2-3; 7 bases are a match to TRBD2. V lost 4 bases, J lost 0 bases, and 4 bases stayed unmatched. The CDR3 is made up of 15 amino acids. Germline assignment: CDR1 PRHDT and CDR2 FYEKMQ (reference sequence). The CDR3 spells CASSSQRESTDTQYF. DNA of the CDR3: TGTGCCAGCAGCTCCCAGCGGGAAAGCACAGATACGCAGTATTTT.

The chain links TRBV5-4 to TRBJ2-1; possible D gene TRBD2, 6 bases. In germline, CDR1 is SGHNT, CDR2 YYREEE (reference sequence). Trimming cost V 0 bases and J 6 bases, with 10 bases left between them. CDR3 length: 14 amino acids. CDR3 residues: CASSLAGVFNEQFF. In DNA, the CDR3 is TGTGCCAGCAGCTTGGCGGGGGTCTTCAATGAGCAGTTCTTC.